These T cell receptor beta chains were read from a single sample in a study of T cells in Graves' hyperthyroidism and ophthalmopathy. One entry per CDR3 protein results from TCRdb running MiXCR on the multiplex PCR reads. The data show around 760,000 distinct CDR3 sequences, with roughly a third seen just once and roughly 30% held by the top ten. Sequenced: blood. These receptors were obtained from a middle-aged woman with Graves' hyperthyroidism. Both conserved end residues are part of each CDR3. The order of the fields is clone size, J gene, D gene, V gene, CDR3 DNA, CDR3 protein. The D gene is left open where the match is weak. For some rows the clone size is stated as once, few or many, or as a class when expanded; others skip it.

>.|TRBJ1-3|.|TRBV7-2
TGTGCCAGCAGCTTACGGGACACAGGAAACACCATATATTTT
CASSLRDTGNTIYF
>.|TRBJ1-6|.|TRBV11-2
TGTGCCAGCAGCCTCCCAAATCGGCGACGGGGGGATTCACCCCTCCACTTT
CASSLPNRRRGDSPLHF
>few|TRBJ1-1|.|TRBV6-5
TGTGCCAGCAGCCCCCCCGGGGGCTGGGCTGAAGCTTTCTTT
CASSPPGGWAEAFF
>.|TRBJ1-2|.|TRBV7-2
TGTGCCAGCAGCCCCTGGGAAAGTTCAGGGAGTGTGAGTGGCTACACCTTC
CASSPWESSGSVSGYTF
>.|TRBJ1-2|TRBD1|TRBV5-6
TGTGCCAGCAGCTCAAGCCCCGGGACAGGGAACCCTGTGCTCACCTTC
CASSSSPGTGNPVLTF
>few|TRBJ2-6|.|TRBV20-1
TGCAGTGCTAGAGGCGGGCAGGTTGATTCTGGGGCCAACGTCCTGACTTTC
CSARGGQVDSGANVLTF
>many|TRBJ2-7|TRBD1|TRBV15
TGTGCCACCAGCAGAGATCCGGGACAGGGTTACGAGCAGTACTTC
CATSRDPGQGYEQYF
>.|TRBJ2-7|.|TRBV7-2
TGTGCCAGCAGCTTGCAGGGGTCGAGCTCCTACGAGCAGTACTTC
CASSLQGSSSYEQYF
>few|TRBJ1-4|.|TRBV20-1
TGCAGTCTGGGGCGCGAAGCCACTAATGAAAAACTGTTTTTT
CSLGREATNEKLFF
>.|TRBJ2-5|.|TRBV2
TGTGCCAGCAGCGGCGAGGAAGACGGCGCCGCCGTTCGAGAGACCCAGTACTTC
CASSGEEDGAAVRETQYF
>many|TRBJ2-2|.|TRBV24-1
TGTGCCACCAGTTACAGGGCCGGCACCGGGGAGCTGTTTTTT
CATSYRAGTGELFF
>many|TRBJ1-6|TRBD1|TRBV12-3/TRBV12-4
TGTGCCAGCAGTCCCCAGGGGGCGAGTAATTCACCCCTCCACTTT
CASSPQGASNSPLHF
>many|TRBJ2-7|.|TRBV7-2
TGTGCCAGCAGCTATACAGCCCAAAAGACCTACGAGCAGTACTTC
CASSYTAQKTYEQYF
>many|TRBJ1-1|TRBD1|TRBV11-2
TGTGCCAGCAGCTTCACTGGACAGGGGAATGAAGCTTTCTTT
CASSFTGQGNEAFF
>.|TRBJ2-3|.|TRBV10-3
TGTGCCATCAGCGAGCAATCAAGGGGGGCAGATACGCAGTATTTT
CAISEQSRGADTQYF
>.|TRBJ1-2|TRBD1|TRBV6-4
TGTGCCAGCAGTGACGACAGGGGTTCGCGCGGCTACACCTTC
CASSDDRGSRGYTF
>many|TRBJ1-2|TRBD1|TRBV9
TGTGCCAGCAGCCTAAACAGGGGACAGTATGGCTACACCTTC
CASSLNRGQYGYTF
>few|TRBJ2-7|TRBD1|TRBV28
TGTGCCAGCAGATCCGGGACAGGCACTAACGAGCAGTACTTC
CASRSGTGTNEQYF
>.|TRBJ2-2|TRBD1|TRBV6-2/TRBV6-3
TGTGCCAGCAAATTGGACAGGGACGGGGAGCTGTTTTTT
CASKLDRDGELFF
>.|TRBJ2-5|TRBD1|TRBV12-3/TRBV12-4
TGTGCCAGCAGTTTAGTCCTCGACAGGGAAGAGACCCAGTACTTC
CASSLVLDREETQYF
>.|TRBJ2-5|.|TRBV30
TGTGCCTGGAGTCGTGACAGCGTGGGGGAGACCCAGTACTTC
CAWSRDSVGETQYF
>.|TRBJ1-1|TRBD1|TRBV2
TGTGCCAGCAGAGCAACAGGGGCCTCGGACACTGAAGCTTTCTTT
CASRATGASDTEAFF
>once|TRBJ1-2|.|TRBV19
TGTGCCAGCACGGACCTCTTAAGGAGCTATGGCTACACCTTC
CASTDLLRSYGYTF
>many|TRBJ1-5|.|TRBV7-9
TGTGCCAGCAGCCCGATTCAGGGAGGTCAGCCCCAGCATTTT
CASSPIQGGQPQHF
>.|TRBJ2-1|.|TRBV7-9
TGTGCCAGCAGCCCCCGGGTTGCCCCGTCCTACAATGAGCAGTTCTTC
CASSPRVAPSYNEQFF
>.|TRBJ2-5|.|TRBV20-1
TGCAGTGATGGGCCGTCCGGAGAGACCCAGTACTTC
CSDGPSGETQYF
>.|TRBJ2-5|TRBD1|TRBV6-5
TGTGCCAGCAGCTTACAACAGGGGAAAGAGACCCAGTACTTC
CASSLQQGKETQYF
>many|TRBJ2-5|TRBD1|TRBV20-1
TGCAGTGCTGTGGACAGGGTAAAAGAGACCCAGTACTTC
CSAVDRVKETQYF
>many|TRBJ1-1|.|TRBV6-5
TGTGCCAGCAGTTACGGGGGCGGCATAATGAACACTGAAGCTTTCTTT
CASSYGGGIMNTEAFF
>few|TRBJ1-1|.|TRBV6-6
TGTGCCAGCATTACACATGGGACTGTCCTGGAAGCTTTCTTT
CASITHGTVLEAFF
>.|TRBJ2-3|.|TRBV24-1
TGTGCCACCAGTGCGGGGGGCACAGATACGCAGTATTTT
CATSAGGTDTQYF
>.|TRBJ2-7|.|TRBV6-6
TGTGCCAGCAGTGGCTTGGGGGGAAGTGTCTACGAGCAGTACTTC
CASSGLGGSVYEQYF
>.|TRBJ1-1|.|TRBV19
TGTGCCAGTAGTTCAACCCCCTGGGGCAACACTGAAGCTTTCTTT
CASSSTPWGNTEAFF
>few|TRBJ2-5|.|TRBV30
TGTGCCGTGGCAGGGGCGGGGGAGACCCAGTACTTC
CAVAGAGETQYF
>.|TRBJ2-2|.|TRBV10-3
TGTGCCATCAGTTCTCTAGCGAGGGGTTCGAACACCGGGGAGCTGTTTTTT
CAISSLARGSNTGELFF
>few|TRBJ1-1|.|TRBV4-2
TGTGCCAGCAGCCAAGATAGCCTCGGAGGCACTGAAGCTTTCTTT
CASSQDSLGGTEAFF
>.|TRBJ1-1|.|TRBV12-3/TRBV12-4
TGTGCCAGCAGTTTGCCCCTAACAGGAGGACCTGAAGCTTTCTTT
CASSLPLTGGPEAFF
>.|TRBJ1-1|.|TRBV7-2
TGTGCCAGCAGCCAGTTGACAGGCCCGAGGGGCACTGAAGCTTTCTTT
CASSQLTGPRGTEAFF
>few|TRBJ1-1|.|TRBV6-1
TGTGCCAGCAGTCTCATTGGGGGGGTGATGAACACTGAAGCTTTCTTT
CASSLIGGVMNTEAFF
>few|TRBJ2-7|.|TRBV19
TGTGCCAGCTCATCCACAGGACAACCCTACGAGCAGTACTTC
CASSSTGQPYEQYF
>many|TRBJ1-2|.|TRBV29-1
TGCAGCGGACAGACCGACTATGGCTACACCTTC
CSGQTDYGYTF
>many|TRBJ2-5|.|TRBV20-1
TGCAGTGCTAGGGAGACCCAGTACTTC
CSARETQYF
>few|TRBJ1-1|.|TRBV20-1
TGCAGCGGGGTCCCGAACACTGAAGCTTTCTTT
CSGVPNTEAFF
>many|TRBJ2-7|.|TRBV11-2
TGTGCCAGCAGCTTATCTAGCGTCAATGAGCAGTACTTC
CASSLSSVNEQYF
>.|TRBJ2-3|.|TRBV15
TGTGCCACCAGCAGAGGACTTTACACAGATACGCAGTATTTT
CATSRGLYTDTQYF
>.|TRBJ1-1|.|TRBV5-1
TGCGCCAGCAGCCCGGTATTGGGAGGGAGCACTGAAGCTTTCTTT
CASSPVLGGSTEAFF
>few|TRBJ2-2|TRBD2|TRBV19
TGTGCCAGTATAAGAACTTCGGCGGGAGGGGTGGTCGGGGAGCTGTTTTTT
CASIRTSAGGVVGELFF
>.|TRBJ1-1|TRBD1|TRBV9
TGTGCCAGCAGCGTAGCGGGACAGAGAACTGAAGCTTTCTTT
CASSVAGQRTEAFF
>few|TRBJ2-7|.|TRBV9
TGTGCCAGCAGCGCTGAGGACAGTTCCTACGAGCAGTACTTC
CASSAEDSSYEQYF
>.|TRBJ2-5|TRBD1|TRBV29-1
TGCAGCGTTGGCGGTGGGACAGGGACAGAGACCCAGTACTTC
CSVGGGTGTETQYF
>.|TRBJ2-7|.|TRBV7-9
TGTGCCAGCAGCTGGAGGGGCTACGAGCAGTACTTC
CASSWRGYEQYF
>.|TRBJ1-2|TRBD1|TRBV20-1
TGCAGTGCTAGCCCAGGGGGGCTCCTAGGGGGATATGGCTACACCTTC
CSASPGGLLGGYGYTF
>many|TRBJ1-6|.|TRBV4-1
TGCGCCAGCAGCCAAGATCGCCCGAGCGTCGATTCACCCCTCCACTTT
CASSQDRPSVDSPLHF
>.|TRBJ1-6|.|TRBV28
TGTGCCAGACGTATCCCATGCTCCTATAATTCACCCCTCCACTTT
CARRIPCSYNSPLHF
>few|TRBJ1-3|.|TRBV6-5
TGTGCCAGCAGTTATATCAGGGCCACTGGAAACACCATATATTTT
CASSYIRATGNTIYF